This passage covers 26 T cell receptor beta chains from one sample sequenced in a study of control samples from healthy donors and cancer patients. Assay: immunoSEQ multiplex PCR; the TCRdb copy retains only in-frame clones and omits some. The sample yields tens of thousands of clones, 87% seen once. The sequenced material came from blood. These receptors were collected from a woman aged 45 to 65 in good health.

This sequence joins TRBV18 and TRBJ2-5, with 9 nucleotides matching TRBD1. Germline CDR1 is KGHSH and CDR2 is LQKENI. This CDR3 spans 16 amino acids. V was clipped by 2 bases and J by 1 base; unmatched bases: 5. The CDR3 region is CASSPIGQGFQETQYF. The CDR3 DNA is TGTGCCAGCTCACCAATTGGACAGGGGTTCCAAGAGACCCAGTACTTC.

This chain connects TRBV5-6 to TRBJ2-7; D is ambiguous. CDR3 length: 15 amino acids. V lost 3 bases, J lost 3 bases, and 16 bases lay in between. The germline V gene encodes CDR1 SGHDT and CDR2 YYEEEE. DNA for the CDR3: TGTGCCAGCAGCTCCGTGGTGGGTCTGGGCTACGAGCAGTACTTC. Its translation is CASSSVVGLGYEQYF.

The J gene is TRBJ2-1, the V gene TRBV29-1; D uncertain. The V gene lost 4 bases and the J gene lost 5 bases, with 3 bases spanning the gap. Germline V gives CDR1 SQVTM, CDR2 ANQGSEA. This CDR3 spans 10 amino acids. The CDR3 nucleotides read TGCAGCGTTGCCAACAATGAGCAGTTCTTC. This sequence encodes CSVANNEQFF.

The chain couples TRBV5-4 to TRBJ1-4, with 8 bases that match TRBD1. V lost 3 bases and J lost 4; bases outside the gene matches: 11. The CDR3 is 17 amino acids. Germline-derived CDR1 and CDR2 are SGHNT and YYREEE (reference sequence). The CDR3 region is CASSYNPGQGFNEKLFF. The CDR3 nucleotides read TGTGCCAGCAGCTACAATCCTGGACAGGGCTTTAATGAAAAACTGTTTTTT.

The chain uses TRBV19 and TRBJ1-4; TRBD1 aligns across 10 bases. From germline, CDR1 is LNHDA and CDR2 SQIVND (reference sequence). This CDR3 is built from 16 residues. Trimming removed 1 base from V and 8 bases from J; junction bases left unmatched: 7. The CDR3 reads CASSIARDRGYEKLFF. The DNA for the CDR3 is TGTGCCAGTAGTATAGCCCGGGACAGGGGCTACGAAAAACTGTTTTTT.

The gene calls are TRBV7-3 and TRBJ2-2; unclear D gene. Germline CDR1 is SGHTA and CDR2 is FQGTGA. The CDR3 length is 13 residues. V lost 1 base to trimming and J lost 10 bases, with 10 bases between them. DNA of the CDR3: TGTGCCAGCAGCTTAAGTGCGGAGAAGGAGCTGTTTTTT. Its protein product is CASSLSAEKELFF.

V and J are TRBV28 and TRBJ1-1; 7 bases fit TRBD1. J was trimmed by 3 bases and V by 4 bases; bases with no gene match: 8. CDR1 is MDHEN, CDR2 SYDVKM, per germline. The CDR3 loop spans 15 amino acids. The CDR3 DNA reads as TGTGCCAGCAGTTCCTACAGGGGCTTGTACACTGAAGCTTTCTTT. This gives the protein CASSSYRGLYTEAFF.

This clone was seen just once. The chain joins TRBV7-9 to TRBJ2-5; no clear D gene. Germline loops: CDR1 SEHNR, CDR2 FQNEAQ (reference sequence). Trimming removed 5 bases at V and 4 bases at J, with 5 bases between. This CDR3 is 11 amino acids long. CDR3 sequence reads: CASSPLETQYF. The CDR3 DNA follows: TGTGCCAGCAGCCCCTTAGAGACCCAGTACTTC.

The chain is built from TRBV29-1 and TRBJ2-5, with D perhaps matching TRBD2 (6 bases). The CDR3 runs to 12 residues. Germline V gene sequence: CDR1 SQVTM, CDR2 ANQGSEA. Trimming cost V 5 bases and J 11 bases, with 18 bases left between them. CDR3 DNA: TGCAGCGTTCTCCGCGGAGGGCAGGAGCAGTACTTC. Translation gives CSVLRGGQEQYF.

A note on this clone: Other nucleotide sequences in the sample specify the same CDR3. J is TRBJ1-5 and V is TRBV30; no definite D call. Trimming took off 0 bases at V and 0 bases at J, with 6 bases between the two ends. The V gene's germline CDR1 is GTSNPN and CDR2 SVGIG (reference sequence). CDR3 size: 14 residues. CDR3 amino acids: CAWSVGGSNQPQHF. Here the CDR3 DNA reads TGTGCCTGGAGTGTTGGCGGTAGCAATCAGCCCCAGCATTTT.

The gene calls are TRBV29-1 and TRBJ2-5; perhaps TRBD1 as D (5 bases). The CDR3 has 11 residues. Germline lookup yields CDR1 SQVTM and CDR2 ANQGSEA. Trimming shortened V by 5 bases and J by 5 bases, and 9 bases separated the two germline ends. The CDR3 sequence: CSVTPGETQYF. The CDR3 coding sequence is TGCAGCGTTACCCCAGGGGAGACCCAGTACTTC.

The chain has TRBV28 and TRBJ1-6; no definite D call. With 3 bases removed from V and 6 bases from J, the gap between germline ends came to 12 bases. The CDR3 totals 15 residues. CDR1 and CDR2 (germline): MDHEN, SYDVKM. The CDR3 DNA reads TGTGCCAGCAGTTTCTACAGACGCCCTAATTCACCCCTCCACTTT. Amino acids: CASSFYRRPNSPLHF.

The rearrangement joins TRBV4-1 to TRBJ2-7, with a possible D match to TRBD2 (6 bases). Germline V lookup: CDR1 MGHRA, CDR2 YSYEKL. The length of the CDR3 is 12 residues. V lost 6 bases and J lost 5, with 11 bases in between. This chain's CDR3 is CASRGGQDEQYF. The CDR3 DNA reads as TGCGCCAGCAGGGGAGGTCAGGACGAGCAGTACTTC.

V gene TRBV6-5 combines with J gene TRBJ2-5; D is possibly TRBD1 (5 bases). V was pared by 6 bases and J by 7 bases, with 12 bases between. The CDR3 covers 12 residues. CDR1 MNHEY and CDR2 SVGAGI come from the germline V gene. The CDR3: CASSGGAGTQYF. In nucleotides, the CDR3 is TGTGCCAGCAGCGGTGGGGCAGGGACCCAGTACTTC.

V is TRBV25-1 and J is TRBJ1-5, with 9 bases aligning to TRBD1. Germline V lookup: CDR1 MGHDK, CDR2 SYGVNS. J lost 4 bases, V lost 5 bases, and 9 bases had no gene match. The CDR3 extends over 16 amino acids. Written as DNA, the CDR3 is TGTGCCAGCAGTATAAGGGACAGGGTGGAGAATCAGCCCCAGCATTTT. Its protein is CASSIRDRVENQPQHF.

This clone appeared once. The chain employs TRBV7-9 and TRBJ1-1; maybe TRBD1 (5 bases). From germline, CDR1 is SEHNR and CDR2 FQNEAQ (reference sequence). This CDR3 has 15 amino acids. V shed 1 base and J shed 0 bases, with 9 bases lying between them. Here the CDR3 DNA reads TGTGCCAGCAGCTTAGTTGGGGGAATGAACACTGAAGCTTTCTTT. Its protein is CASSLVGGMNTEAFF.

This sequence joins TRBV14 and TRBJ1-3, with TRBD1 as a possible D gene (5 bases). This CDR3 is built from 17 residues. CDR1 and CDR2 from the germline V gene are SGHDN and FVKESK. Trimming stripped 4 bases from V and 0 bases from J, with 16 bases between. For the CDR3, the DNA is TGTGCCAGCAGCCCCGCATCCAGGGTGAGCTCTGGAAACACCATATATTTT. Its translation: CASSPASRVSSGNTIYF.

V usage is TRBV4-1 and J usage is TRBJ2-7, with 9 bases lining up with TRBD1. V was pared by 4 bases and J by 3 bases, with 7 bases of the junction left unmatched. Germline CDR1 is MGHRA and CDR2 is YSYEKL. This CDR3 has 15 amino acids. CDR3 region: CASSPDKTGGYEQYF. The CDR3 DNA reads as TGCGCCAGCAGCCCAGATAAGACAGGGGGCTACGAGCAGTACTTC.

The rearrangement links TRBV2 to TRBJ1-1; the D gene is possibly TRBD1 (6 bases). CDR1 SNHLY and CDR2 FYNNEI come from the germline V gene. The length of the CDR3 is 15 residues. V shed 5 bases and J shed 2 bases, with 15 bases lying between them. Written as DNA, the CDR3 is TGTGCCAGCAGTCCCGGGGGAGGGGGTAACACTGAAGCTTTCTTT. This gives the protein CASSPGGGGNTEAFF. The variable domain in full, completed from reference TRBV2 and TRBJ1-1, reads EPEVTQTPSHQVTQMGQEVILRCVPISNHLYFYWYRQILGQKVEFLVSFYNNEISEKSEIFDDQFSVERPDGSNFTLKIRSTKLEDSAMYFCASSPGGGGNTEAFFGQGTRLTVV.

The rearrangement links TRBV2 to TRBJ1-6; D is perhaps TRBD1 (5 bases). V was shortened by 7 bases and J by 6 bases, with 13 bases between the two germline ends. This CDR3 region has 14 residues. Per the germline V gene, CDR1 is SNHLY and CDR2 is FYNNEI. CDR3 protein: CASIRAPLNSPLHF. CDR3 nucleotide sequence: TGTGCCAGCATCAGGGCCCCCCTTAATTCACCCCTCCACTTT.

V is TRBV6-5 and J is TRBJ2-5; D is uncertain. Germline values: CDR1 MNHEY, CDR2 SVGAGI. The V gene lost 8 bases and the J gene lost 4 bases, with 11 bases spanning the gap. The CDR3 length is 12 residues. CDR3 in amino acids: CASEGRGETQYF. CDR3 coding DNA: TGTGCCAGCGAAGGTAGAGGAGAGACCCAGTACTTC.

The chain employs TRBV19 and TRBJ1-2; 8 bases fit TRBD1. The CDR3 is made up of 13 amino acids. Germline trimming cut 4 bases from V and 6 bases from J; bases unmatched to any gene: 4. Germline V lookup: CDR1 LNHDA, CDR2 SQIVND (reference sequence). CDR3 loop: CASSRQGLDGYTF. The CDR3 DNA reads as TGTGCCAGTAGTAGACAGGGGTTAGATGGCTACACCTTC.

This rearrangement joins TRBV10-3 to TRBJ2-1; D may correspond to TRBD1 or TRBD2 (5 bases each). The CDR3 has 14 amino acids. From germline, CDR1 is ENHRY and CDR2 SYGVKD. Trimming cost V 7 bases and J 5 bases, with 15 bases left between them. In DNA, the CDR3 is TGTGCCATCAAGCCAGGGAGTGGCGACAATGAGCAGTTCTTC. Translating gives CAIKPGSGDNEQFF.

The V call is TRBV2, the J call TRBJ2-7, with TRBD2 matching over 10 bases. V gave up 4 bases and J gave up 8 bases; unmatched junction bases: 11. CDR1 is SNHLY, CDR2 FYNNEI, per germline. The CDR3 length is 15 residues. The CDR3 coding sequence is TGTGCCAGCAGTGGACAGACTAGCGGGCACTTGAAGCAGTACTTC. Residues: CASSGQTSGHLKQYF.

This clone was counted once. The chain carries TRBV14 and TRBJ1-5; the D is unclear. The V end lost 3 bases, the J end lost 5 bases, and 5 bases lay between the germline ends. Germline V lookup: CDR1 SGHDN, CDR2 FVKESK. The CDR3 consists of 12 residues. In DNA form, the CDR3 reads TGTGCCAGCAGCCAGGGTTATCAGCCCCAGCATTTT. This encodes CASSQGYQPQHF.

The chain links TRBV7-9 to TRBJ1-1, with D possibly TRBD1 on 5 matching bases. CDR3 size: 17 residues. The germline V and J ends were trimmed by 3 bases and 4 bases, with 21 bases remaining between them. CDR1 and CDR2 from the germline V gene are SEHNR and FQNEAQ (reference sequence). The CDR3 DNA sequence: TGTGCCAGCAGCTTCGAGGGACGGAAAGTCGGGGTCACTGAAGCTTTCTTT. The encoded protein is CASSFEGRKVGVTEAFF.